This T cell receptor beta chain was captured in a study of blood T cell repertoires in COVID-19. As for the study in general: Donors in the United States, Italy and Spain gave samples during acute or convalescent COVID-19. The cDNA or gDNA used as material had been derived from T cells, B-cell-depleted T cells, or PBMCs.

The V gene end was trimmed by 2 bases and the J gene end by 3 bases; junction bases not matched to a gene: 13. Per the germline V gene, CDR1 is KGHDR and CDR2 is SFDVKD. This CDR3 contains 19 residues. Methods used by the authors: Quantification of nucleated cells was approximated via reference gene primer amplification. The table came from immunoSEQ multiplex PCR; TCRdb's copy has only in-frame clones and leaves some out. V, J and clone size are taken as reported in that table, and D and trimming were inferred from the DNA itself. The table includes about 190,000 clones, 78% detected once. The gene calls are TRBV24-1 and TRBJ2-3; 10 bases fit TRBD2. Sequencing input: peripheral blood. The receptor comes from a woman aged 80 or older with active or convalescent COVID-19. CDR3: CATSDSPYKRGGGTDTQYF. The CDR3 coding sequence is TGTGCCACCAGTGATTCTCCATATAAGCGGGGGGGAGGGACAGATACGCAGTATTTT.